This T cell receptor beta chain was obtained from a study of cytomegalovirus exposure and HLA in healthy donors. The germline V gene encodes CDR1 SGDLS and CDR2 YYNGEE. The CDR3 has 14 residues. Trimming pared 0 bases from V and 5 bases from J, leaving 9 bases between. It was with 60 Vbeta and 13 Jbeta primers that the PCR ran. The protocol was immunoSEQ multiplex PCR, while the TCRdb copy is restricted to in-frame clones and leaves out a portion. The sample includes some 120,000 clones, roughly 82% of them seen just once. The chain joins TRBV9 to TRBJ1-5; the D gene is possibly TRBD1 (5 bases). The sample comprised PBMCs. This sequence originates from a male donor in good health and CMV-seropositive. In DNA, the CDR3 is TGTGCCAGCAGCGTAGCCAGGGAGGATCAGCCCCAGCATTTT. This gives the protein CASSVAREDQPQHF.